Listed below are T cell receptor beta chains from one sample, sequenced in a study of blood T cell repertoires in COVID-19. Using immunoSEQ multiplex PCR, the repertoire was profiled, and TCRdb retains in-frame clones only, with some absent. The data show around 200,000 clones, approximately 92% seen once. Sequenced input: PBMCs or T cells enriched from blood (not recorded which). The origin of the receptors is a woman in her 40s with acute COVID-19. CDR3s include the opening cysteine and the closing phenylalanine or tryptophan. Each record gives: J gene, V gene, clone size, CDR3 length, D gene, CDR3 DNA, CDR3 protein. D genes are given only for firm matches. Clone sizes are given selectively: once, few, many, or a class where the clone is expanded.

TRBJ2-3	TRBV5-1	-	13	-	TGCGCCAGCAGCTTGTCCGGCACAGATACGCAGTATTTT	CASSLSGTDTQYF
TRBJ2-3	TRBV30	-	18	-	TGTGCCTGGAGTGTACATCGGGACATAGGTTCCTACACAGATACGCAGTATTTT	CAWSVHRDIGSYTDTQYF
TRBJ2-1	TRBV18	-	15	TRBD2	TGTGCCAGCTCACGCCTGGCGGGAGTCGGCAATGAGCAGTTCTTC	CASSRLAGVGNEQFF
TRBJ1-6	TRBV9	-	15	-	TGTGCCAGCAGCGGGACGGGCCCCACGGGATCACCCCTCCACTTT	CASSGTGPTGSPLHF
TRBJ2-7	TRBV5-4	-	15	-	TGTGCCAGCAGCATAGATCTCGACAGTCCCTACGAGCAGTACTTC	CASSIDLDSPYEQYF
TRBJ2-3	TRBV7-8	-	16	-	TGTGCCAGCAGCTTAGGAAGGGGGGGATTCACAGATACGCAGTATTTT	CASSLGRGGFTDTQYF
TRBJ1-4	TRBV5-8	-	16	TRBD1	TGTGCCAGCAGCTTGGGATGGGGACAGTTGAATGAAAAACTGTTTTTT	CASSLGWGQLNEKLFF
TRBJ2-3	TRBV4-1	-	15	-	TGCGCCAGCAGCCAAGATCCCGACAACACAGATACGCAGTATTTT	CASSQDPDNTDTQYF
TRBJ2-1	TRBV28	-	16	TRBD2	TGTGCCAGCAGGCCGGGACTATCAGCCGGCCACAATGAGCAGTTCTTC	CASRPGLSAGHNEQFF
TRBJ1-3	TRBV4-1	-	18	TRBD1	TGCGCCAGCAGCCCCCGGACAGGACAGTACCTCTCTGGAAACACCATATATTTT	CASSPRTGQYLSGNTIYF
TRBJ2-5	TRBV3-1/TRBV3-2	-	14	TRBD1	TGTGCCAGCAGCCCCAATCAGGGGGCGGAGACCCAGTACTTC	CASSPNQGAETQYF
TRBJ2-2	TRBV30	-	16	TRBD2	TGTGCCTGGACACTAGCGGGGGGGCCTATCACCGGGGAGCTGTTTTTT	CAWTLAGGPITGELFF
TRBJ2-7	TRBV19	-	15	TRBD1	TGTGCCAGTAGCGAAACCGGGACAGGGTTCTACGAGCAGTACTTC	CASSETGTGFYEQYF
TRBJ2-7	TRBV28	once	13	TRBD1	TGTGCCAGCACCTTACCGACAGGGTCCGAGCAGTACTTC	CASTLPTGSEQYF
TRBJ1-4	TRBV28	-	11	-	TGTGCCAGCAGCCTCAGGGAAAAACTGTTTTTT	CASSLREKLFF
TRBJ1-4	TRBV9	-	18	TRBD1	TGTGCCAGCAGCTTCGGGACAGGGGGGATCCCAACTAATGAAAAACTGTTTTTT	CASSFGTGGIPTNEKLFF
TRBJ2-7	TRBV14	-	14	TRBD1	TGTGCCAGCAGCCAAGTGGGACAGGGGTCCGAGCAGTACTTC	CASSQVGQGSEQYF
TRBJ2-7	TRBV6-2/TRBV6-3	-	15	TRBD1	TGTGCCAGCAGTTACGACAGGGGGCTCTCCTACGAGCAGTACTTC	CASSYDRGLSYEQYF
TRBJ1-1	TRBV27	-	16	-	TGTGCCAGCAACTTTAATGCGCGAGCCTCCCTCACTGAAGCTTTCTTT	CASNFNARASLTEAFF
TRBJ2-7	TRBV5-1	-	15	TRBD2	TGCGCCAGCAGCTTAATCGCGGGGGAGAAATACGAGCAGTACTTC	CASSLIAGEKYEQYF
TRBJ2-7	TRBV6-4	-	14	TRBD2	TGTGCCAGCAGCACTAGCGGGTTGACCTACGAGCAGTACTTC	CASSTSGLTYEQYF
TRBJ1-1	TRBV21-1	-	18	-	TGTGCCAGCAGCAAAGATCGGTGGGGGCTTAGATGGTACACTGAAGCTTTCTTT	CASSKDRWGLRWYTEAFF
TRBJ2-7	TRBV19	-	12	-	TGTGCCAGTAGTATTCCCGGGGACGAGCAGTACTTC	CASSIPGDEQYF
TRBJ1-4	TRBV27	-	15	TRBD1	TGTGCCAGCAGTCTCTCCGGGACAGGGAATGAAAAACTGTTTTTT	CASSLSGTGNEKLFF